These 9 T cell receptor beta chains were all obtained from the same sample, sequenced in a study of cytomegalovirus exposure and HLA in healthy donors. Primers included in the PCR were 60 Vbeta and 13 Jbeta primers. The method was immunoSEQ multiplex PCR; TCRdb's version includes in-frame clones alone and lacks a portion of them. The table includes roughly 140,000 clones, around 78% detected once. The source material was PBMCs. Receptors were obtained from a woman in her thirties or forties in good health and CMV-seropositive.

The chain is built from TRBV27 and TRBJ2-1; tentative D call: TRBD2 (6 bases). Germline V lookup: CDR1 MNHEY, CDR2 SMNVEV (reference sequence). The CDR3 consists of 16 residues. Trimming removed 3 bases from V and 8 bases from J, with 20 bases in between. The CDR3 is CASSFYGTREKDEQFF. The CDR3 DNA sequence: TGTGCCAGCAGTTTCTATGGGACTCGGGAGAAAGATGAGCAGTTCTTC.

J is TRBJ2-7 and V is TRBV16; tentative D call: TRBD1 (5 bases). Deletions cut 6 bases from V and 0 bases from J, with 12 bases between. Per germline, CDR1 KGHSY and CDR2 FQNENV. The CDR3 contains 14 residues. As DNA, the CDR3 is TGTGCCAGCAGTCTGAGACAGTTCTCCTACGAGCAGTACTTC. Protein product: CASSLRQFSYEQYF. The whole variable domain, filled in from reference TRBV16 and TRBJ2-7, reads GEEVAQTPKHLVRGEGQKAKLYCAPIKGHSYVFWYQQVLKNEFKFLISFQNENVFDETGMPKERFSAKCLPNSPCSLEIQATKLEDSAVYFCASSLRQFSYEQYFGPGTRLTVT.

This chain connects TRBV29-1 to TRBJ2-7; D call uncertain. V lost 6 bases to trimming and J lost 5 bases, with 11 bases between them. The CDR3 spans 11 residues. The V gene's germline CDR1 is SQVTM and CDR2 ANQGSEA. The CDR3 here is CSVSSLDEQYF. As DNA, the CDR3 is TGCAGCGTGAGCTCGTTGGACGAGCAGTACTTC.

The V call is TRBV14, the J call TRBJ2-1; tentatively, D is TRBD1 (6 bases). Germline-derived CDR1 and CDR2 are SGHDN and FVKESK. The CDR3 contains 12 residues. Trimming left V 4 bases short and J 10 bases short, with 11 bases between. The CDR3 DNA reads as TGTGCCAGCAGCCCCAGGGGCGGGGAGCAGTTCTTC. This gives the protein CASSPRGGEQFF.

The chain carries TRBV7-8 and TRBJ2-7; tentatively, D is TRBD2 (6 bases). CDR1 SGHVS and CDR2 FQNEAQ come from the germline V gene. V was pared by 2 bases and J by 6 bases, with 20 bases between. The CDR3 consists of 16 residues. As DNA, the CDR3 is TGTGCCAGCAGCTTAAAGAGTAGGAGGGCCGGGCCCGAGCAGTACTTC. The encoded protein is CASSLKSRRAGPEQYF.

The rearrangement links TRBV2 to TRBJ1-1, with D unresolved. V lost 3 bases and J 5 bases, leaving 4 bases between the germline ends. Germline-derived CDR1 and CDR2 are SNHLY and FYNNEI. This CDR3 comprises 11 residues. The CDR3 loop reads CASSDYTEAFF. The CDR3 DNA follows: TGTGCCAGCAGTGATTATACTGAAGCTTTCTTT.

The rearrangement uses TRBV7-9 and TRBJ2-1; tentatively, D is TRBD2 (6 bases). V dropped 5 bases and J dropped 7 bases, with 9 bases sitting between them. This CDR3 has 12 residues. CDR1 and CDR2 from the germline V gene are SEHNR and FQNEAQ (reference sequence). CDR3 bases: TGTGCCAGCAGCCGGACTACGAATGAGCAGTTCTTC. Translated, it gives CASSRTTNEQFF.

Here the CDR3 reads CASSWGGTGNTIYF. CDR3 bases: TGTGCCAGCAGCTGGGGGGGGACTGGAAACACCATATATTTT. The rearrangement links TRBV7-9 to TRBJ1-3, with D perhaps TRBD1 (5 bases). The V end was cut by 4 bases, the J end by 2 bases, with 9 bases between. This CDR3 is 14 amino acids long. The germline gives CDR1 SEHNR, CDR2 FQNEAQ (reference sequence).

The chain combines TRBV15 with TRBJ2-7; a weak D match, TRBD1 (6 bases). Germline lookup yields CDR1 LNHNV and CDR2 YYDKDF (reference sequence). CDR3 length: 15 residues. Trimming removed 3 bases from V and 0 bases from J, with 12 bases in between. The CDR3, as DNA: TGTGCCACCAGCAGTGGGGACACCAGCTCCTACGAGCAGTACTTC. It specifies CATSSGDTSSYEQYF.